This T cell receptor beta chain was profiled in a study of T cells in localized non-small cell lung cancer. Comment on this clone: What it binds is unknown.

Findings and caveats of the study: Uninvolved adjacent lung showed higher T cell clonality than tumor. Density of T cells in blood, when higher, went with longer overall survival.

Assay used: immunoSEQ multiplex PCR; TCRdb lists only in-frame clones, some missing. The table has about 78,000 clones, approximately 84% seen once. This receptor was identified in a man aged 35 to 69 with stage I lung adenocarcinoma. The sequences come from peripheral blood, collected before any cancer treatment.

The CDR3 bases are TGTGCCAGCTCACCAAGCACCGGGACCCTAGAGACCCAGTACTTC. Amino acid sequence: CASSPSTGTLETQYF. The chain is built from TRBV18 and TRBJ2-5, with D perhaps assigned TRBD1 or TRBD2 (5 bases each). The V gene's germline CDR1 is KGHSH and CDR2 LQKENI. Trimming stripped 2 bases from V and 4 bases from J, with 14 bases between. The length of the CDR3 is 15 residues. Using reference TRBV18 and TRBJ2-5 for the parts outside the CDR3, the full variable domain is NAGVMQNPRHLVRRRGQEARLRCSPMKGHSHVYWYRQLPEEGLKFMVYLQKENIIDESGMPKERFSAEFPKEGPSILRIQQVVRGDSAAYFCASSPSTGTLETQYFGPGTRLLVL.